Below, one T cell receptor (beta chain) is given with its context. V trimming: 3 bases; J trimming: 5 bases; junction bases outside the gene matches: 6. This CDR3 has 16 residues. Germline CDR1 reads SGHDT; CDR2 reads YYEEEE. The data originate from a study of blood T cell repertoires in COVID-19. Study-level background: Collection of acute and convalescent COVID-19 samples took place in the United States, Italy and Spain.

Per the original methods: Researchers report that nucleated cell counts were estimated from reference gene primer amplification. The method was immunoSEQ multiplex PCR; TCRdb's version includes in-frame clones alone and lacks a portion of them. V, J and clone size are taken as reported in that table, and D and trimming were inferred from the DNA itself. The data contain some 88,000 clones, roughly three quarters of them singletons. Sequences were obtained from peripheral blood. The TCR originated in a human donor in a cohort sampled during active COVID-19. This chain uses TRBV5-6 with TRBJ2-1, with 12 nucleotides matching TRBD2. CDR3 nucleotide sequence: TGTGCCAGCAGCTCCTACACTAGCGGGAGGAACAATGAGCAGTTCTTC. Encoded protein: CASSSYTSGRNNEQFF.